One T cell receptor beta chain is described in this entry. Its antigen remains unknown. This entry is derived from a study of cytomegalovirus exposure and HLA in healthy donors. Study-level information: It was reported in a later analysis that the 120 or so validation repertoires used the same platform as the roughly 670 first-cohort repertoires.

General study points: First-cohort TCR clusters were later found to tend to co-occur in the 90 to 150 validation repertoires.

Profiled with immunoSEQ multiplex PCR; TCRdb holds only in-frame clones, not every one. Of some 45,000 clones in the sample, roughly nine tenths were seen once. CDR3 size: 15 residues. Germline loops: CDR1 SGHRS, CDR2 YFSETQ. V was shortened by 1 base and J by 0 bases, with 9 bases between the two germline ends. Source material: PBMCs. This chain uses TRBV5-1 with TRBJ2-3; D is possibly TRBD2 (6 bases). The origin of this receptor is a man between 18 and 29 years old in good health and CMV-seronegative. In nucleotides, the CDR3 is TGCGCCAGCAGCTTGTACGGGAGTAGCACAGATACGCAGTATTTT. Protein product: CASSLYGSSTDTQYF.